These T cell receptor beta chains were read from a single sample in a study of shared clonotypes between healthy human individuals. TCRdb's copy holds only in-frame clones and misses some; the assay was immunoSEQ multiplex PCR. The profile shows around 1.9 million clones, approximately 94% of them singletons. The sequenced material came from naive CD8+ T cells from PBMCs. The receptors originated from a man younger than 35 in good health. Some clones in this sample may be carry-over from other donors' samples. The CDR3 runs from the conserved cysteine through the conserved F or W. The D gene is left open where the match is weak. The size of a clone is reported for some rows only, either as once, few or many, or as a class for expanded clones.

clone_size	d_call	v_call	j_call	cdr3_aa	cdr3_nt
.	TRBD1	TRBV9	TRBJ2-7	CASSAGDRVGHEQYF	TGTGCCAGCAGCGCCGGGGACAGGGTAGGCCACGAGCAGTACTTC
.	.	TRBV27	TRBJ2-7	CASSFHQGALNEQYF	TGTGCCAGCAGTTTCCACCAGGGCGCTCTGAACGAGCAGTACTTC
.	.	TRBV9	TRBJ2-2	CASSVHSGNTGELFF	TGTGCCAGCAGCGTGCATTCCGGGAACACCGGGGAGCTGTTTTTT
.	TRBD1	TRBV7-2	TRBJ2-7	CASSRPGQGYEQYF	TGTGCCAGCAGCCGTCCGGGACAGGGTTACGAGCAGTACTTC
.	TRBD1	TRBV5-5	TRBJ2-1	CASSLTGVGNNEQFF	TGTGCCAGCAGCTTGACAGGGGTTGGGAACAATGAGCAGTTCTTC
.	TRBD1	TRBV27	TRBJ2-7	CASSFTGVSYEQYF	TGTGCCAGCAGCTTCACAGGGGTGTCCTACGAGCAGTACTTC
once	.	TRBV9	TRBJ1-2	CASSVAEDYGYTF	TGTGCCAGCAGCGTTGCCGAAGACTATGGCTACACCTTC
.	TRBD2	TRBV28	TRBJ2-3	CATWTSGTDTQYF	TGTGCCACCTGGACTAGCGGCACAGATACGCAGTATTTT
.	.	TRBV27	TRBJ2-1	CASSSLAEQFF	TGTGCCAGCAGTTCTCTCGCTGAGCAGTTCTTC
.	.	TRBV6-1	TRBJ2-6	CASIRSGANVLTF	TGTGCCAGCATCAGATCTGGGGCCAACGTCCTGACTTTC
.	.	TRBV27	TRBJ2-1	CASSSTSDEQFF	TGTGCCAGCAGTTCGACGAGCGATGAGCAGTTCTTC
once	.	TRBV7-9	TRBJ1-2	CASSGTRWTNYGYTF	TGTGCCAGCAGCGGAACTCGGTGGACTAACTATGGCTACACCTTC
.	.	TRBV19	TRBJ2-7	CASSGQTYEQYF	TGTGCCAGTAGCGGGCAAACCTACGAGCAGTACTTC
.	.	TRBV10-3	TRBJ1-2	CAISERGTRGTDYGYTF	TGTGCCATCAGTGAGAGGGGGACACGGGGCACGGACTATGGCTACACCTTC
.	TRBD2	TRBV7-9	TRBJ2-5	CASSLPWGGRELNQETQYF	TGTGCCAGCAGCCTTCCTTGGGGCGGGAGGGAGTTAAACCAAGAGACCCAGTACTTC
.	.	TRBV28	TRBJ1-5	CASRADSKIWGNQPQHF	TGTGCCAGCAGGGCGGACAGTAAGATCTGGGGCAATCAGCCCCAGCATTTT
.	TRBD2	TRBV28	TRBJ2-1	CASRMTSGVYNEQFF	TGTGCCAGCAGGATGACTAGCGGGGTATACAATGAGCAGTTCTTC
.	.	TRBV11-3	TRBJ2-1	CASSFGGPEQFF	TGTGCCAGCAGCTTTGGGGGCCCTGAGCAGTTCTTC
.	.	TRBV7-6	TRBJ2-2	CASSPDSLSYGELFF	TGTGCCAGCAGCCCAGACTCGTTATCGTACGGGGAGCTGTTTTTT
.	.	TRBV6-6	TRBJ1-4	CASRGDLEGVKLFF	TGTGCCAGCAGGGGGGACCTGGAGGGGGTCAAACTGTTTTTT
.	TRBD1	TRBV27	TRBJ2-1	CASSIGQGALSEQFF	TGTGCCAGCAGTATAGGACAGGGGGCTTTGTCTGAGCAGTTCTTC
.	.	TRBV19	TRBJ1-2	CATFDGHYGYTF	TGTGCCACCTTCGACGGACACTATGGCTACACCTTC
.	TRBD1	TRBV5-4	TRBJ2-1	CASSLVDRGGYNEQFF	TGTGCCAGCAGCTTGGTAGACAGGGGGGGGTACAATGAGCAGTTCTTC
.	.	TRBV5-1	TRBJ2-1	CASSLEVAFFHKSPTWHEQFF	TGCGCCAGCAGCTTGGAGGTAGCATTCTTCCACAAGTCCCCTACATGGCATGAGCAGTTCTTC
.	TRBD2	TRBV27	TRBJ2-1	CASSELSGRNYNEQFF	TGTGCCAGCAGTGAACTTAGCGGGAGGAACTACAATGAGCAGTTCTTC
.	.	TRBV28	TRBJ1-3	CASRNTGHSGNTIYF	TGTGCCAGCAGGAATACAGGGCACTCTGGAAACACCATATATTTT
.	TRBD1	TRBV29-1	TRBJ1-1	CSVDGPGTVYTEAFF	TGCAGCGTTGATGGTCCGGGGACAGTCTACACTGAAGCTTTCTTT
.	TRBD2	TRBV27	TRBJ2-1	CASSLRRLAGDEQFF	TGTGCCAGCAGTTTAAGGCGACTAGCTGGCGATGAGCAGTTCTTC
.	TRBD2	TRBV6-7	TRBJ2-5	CASSYSREDLQETQYF	TGTGCCAGCAGTTACTCCCGGGAGGACCTCCAAGAGACCCAGTACTTC
.	TRBD1	TRBV19	TRBJ2-7	CASSIGTGERNEQYF	TGTGCCAGTAGTATAGGAACAGGGGAGCGGAACGAGCAGTACTTC
.	.	TRBV5-8	TRBJ2-5	CASSIVDGQETQYF	TGTGCCAGCAGCATCGTGGACGGGCAAGAGACCCAGTACTTC
once	TRBD2	TRBV6-5	TRBJ2-7	CASSYSGGISEQYF	TGTGCCAGCAGTTACTCGGGAGGGATCTCCGAGCAGTACTTC
.	.	TRBV19	TRBJ1-5	CASSIVGGIQPQHF	TGTGCCAGTAGTATCGTTGGAGGGATTCAGCCCCAGCATTTT
.	.	TRBV7-8	TRBJ2-3	CASSAAAGSPAIADTQYF	TGTGCCAGCAGCGCTGCCGCGGGATCCCCCGCAATTGCAGATACGCAGTATTTT
once	.	TRBV28	TRBJ2-1	CASSQNEINEQFF	TGTGCCAGCAGTCAAAATGAAATCAATGAGCAGTTCTTC
.	TRBD1	TRBV28	TRBJ1-5	CASSSLTGFSNQPQHF	TGTGCCAGCAGTTCCCTGACAGGGTTTAGCAATCAGCCCCAGCATTTT
.	TRBD1	TRBV7-8	TRBJ1-1	CASSPDREAFF	TGTGCCAGCAGCCCGGACAGGGAAGCTTTCTTT
.	.	TRBV2	TRBJ2-7	CASSSGAHRFYEQYF	TGTGCCAGCAGCTCCGGGGCGCATCGATTCTACGAGCAGTACTTC
.	TRBD2	TRBV11-2	TRBJ2-7	CASSHGLAVYEQYF	TGTGCCAGCAGCCATGGACTAGCGGTCTACGAGCAGTACTTC
.	.	TRBV5-1	TRBJ1-4	CASSLGTEPNEKLFF	TGCGCCAGCAGCCTAGGGACGGAGCCTAATGAAAAACTGTTTTTT
once	TRBD1	TRBV6-6	TRBJ1-5	CASSYRDRSGQPQHF	TGTGCCAGCAGTTACCGGGACAGGAGCGGTCAGCCCCAGCATTTT
.	TRBD1	TRBV27	TRBJ2-7	CASSLYRGLSREQYF	TGTGCCAGCAGTTTGTACAGGGGGCTTTCGCGAGAGCAGTACTTC
.	TRBD1	TRBV28	TRBJ2-7	CASSSWAGGLYEQYF	TGTGCCAGCAGCTCCTGGGCAGGGGGCTTATACGAGCAGTACTTC
.	TRBD2	TRBV7-3	TRBJ2-7	CASSLSFNGRGAYEQYF	TGTGCCAGCAGCTTATCTTTTAACGGGAGGGGGGCCTACGAGCAGTACTTC
once	TRBD2	TRBV9	TRBJ2-2	CASSVGGSNTGELFF	TGTGCCAGCAGCGTTGGCGGGAGCAACACCGGGGAGCTGTTTTTT
.	.	TRBV27	TRBJ2-3	CASSPRDGSTDTQYF	TGTGCCAGCAGTCCACGGGACGGGAGCACAGATACGCAGTATTTT
.	.	TRBV25-1	TRBJ2-1	CASSGAPFAGNYDEQFF	TGTGCCAGCAGTGGAGCCCCCTTCGCGGGAAACTACGATGAGCAGTTCTTC
once	.	TRBV5-8	TRBJ1-2	CASSLEWGGPNGYTF	TGTGCCAGCAGCTTGGAGTGGGGGGGGCCGAATGGCTACACCTTC
.	TRBD2	TRBV9	TRBJ2-1	CASSVSGGSSYNEQFF	TGTGCCAGCAGCGTATCTGGCGGGAGCTCCTACAATGAGCAGTTCTTC
.	.	TRBV7-6	TRBJ1-5	CASSSSRGRQPQHF	TGTGCCAGCAGCTCCAGTAGGGGTCGACAGCCCCAGCATTTT
.	.	TRBV28	TRBJ2-3	CASTPGLATDTQYF	TGTGCCAGCACCCCGGGGCTGGCCACAGATACGCAGTATTTT
few	.	TRBV10-1	TRBJ2-7	CASSEPGTLAIHQYF	TGCGCCAGCAGTGAACCCGGGACGCTAGCCATCCACCAGTACTTC
.	TRBD1	TRBV4-1	TRBJ2-7	CASSQIGQGAYEQYF	TGCGCCAGCAGCCAAATAGGACAGGGGGCCTACGAGCAGTACTTC
.	.	TRBV10-3	TRBJ2-7	CAISRLGTAIDDPLFYEQYF	TGTGCCATCAGCCGACTCGGGACGGCGATCGACGACCCACTCTTTTACGAGCAGTACTTC